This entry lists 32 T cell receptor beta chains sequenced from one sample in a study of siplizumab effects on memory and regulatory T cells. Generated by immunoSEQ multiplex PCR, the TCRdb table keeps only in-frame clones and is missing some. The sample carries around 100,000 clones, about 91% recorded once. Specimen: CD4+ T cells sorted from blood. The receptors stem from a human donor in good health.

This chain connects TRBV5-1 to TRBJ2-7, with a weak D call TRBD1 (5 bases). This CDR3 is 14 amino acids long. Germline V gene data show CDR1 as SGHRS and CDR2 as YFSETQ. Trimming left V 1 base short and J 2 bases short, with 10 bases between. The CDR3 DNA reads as TGCGCCAGCAGCTTGTTGCAGGGCCCCTACGAGCAGTACTTC. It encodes CASSLLQGPYEQYF.

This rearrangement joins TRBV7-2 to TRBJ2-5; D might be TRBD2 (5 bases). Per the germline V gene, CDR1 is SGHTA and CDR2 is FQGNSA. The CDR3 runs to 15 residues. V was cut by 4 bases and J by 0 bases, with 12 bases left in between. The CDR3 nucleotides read TGTGCCAGCAGCTCCCGGACTGGATACCAAGAGACCCAGTACTTC. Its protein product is CASSSRTGYQETQYF.

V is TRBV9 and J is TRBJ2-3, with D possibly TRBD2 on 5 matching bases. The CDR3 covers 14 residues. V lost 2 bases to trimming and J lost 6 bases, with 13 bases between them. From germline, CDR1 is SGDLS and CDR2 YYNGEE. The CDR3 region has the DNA TGTGCCAGCAGCGTTAGAGAGGGAGCGGATACGCAGTATTTT. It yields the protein CASSVREGADTQYF.

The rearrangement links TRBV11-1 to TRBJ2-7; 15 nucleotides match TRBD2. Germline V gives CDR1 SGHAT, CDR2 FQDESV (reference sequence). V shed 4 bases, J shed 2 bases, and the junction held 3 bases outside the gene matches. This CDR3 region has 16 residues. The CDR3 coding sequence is TGTGCCAGCAGCTCCCGGACTAGCGGGGGGGCCTACGAGCAGTACTTC. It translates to CASSSRTSGGAYEQYF.

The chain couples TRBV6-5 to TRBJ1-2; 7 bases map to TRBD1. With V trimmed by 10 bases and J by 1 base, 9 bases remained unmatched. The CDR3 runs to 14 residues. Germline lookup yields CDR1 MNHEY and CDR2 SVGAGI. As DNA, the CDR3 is TGTGCCACTTTAAATCCAGGGGGTAACTATGGCTACACCTTC. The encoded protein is CATLNPGGNYGYTF.

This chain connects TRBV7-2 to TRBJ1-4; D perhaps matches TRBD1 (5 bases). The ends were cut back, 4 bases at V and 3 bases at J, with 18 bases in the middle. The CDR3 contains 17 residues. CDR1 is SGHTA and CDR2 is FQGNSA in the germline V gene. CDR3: CASSSQPSGHSNEKLFF. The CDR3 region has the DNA TGTGCCAGCAGCTCCCAGCCCTCAGGGCACTCTAATGAAAAACTGTTTTTT.

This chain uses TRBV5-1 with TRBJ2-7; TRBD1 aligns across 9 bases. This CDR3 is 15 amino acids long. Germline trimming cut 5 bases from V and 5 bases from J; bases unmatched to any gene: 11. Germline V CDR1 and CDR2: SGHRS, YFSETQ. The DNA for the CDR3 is TGCGCCAGCAGAATAGGGGACAGGGTTATCGACGAGCAGTACTTC. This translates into CASRIGDRVIDEQYF. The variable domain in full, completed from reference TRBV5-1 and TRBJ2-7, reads KAGVTQTPRYLIKTRGQQVTLSCSPISGHRSVSWYQQTPGQGLQFLFEYFSETQRNKGNFPGRFSGRQFSNSRSEMNVSTLELGDSALYLCASRIGDRVIDEQYFGPGTRLTVT.

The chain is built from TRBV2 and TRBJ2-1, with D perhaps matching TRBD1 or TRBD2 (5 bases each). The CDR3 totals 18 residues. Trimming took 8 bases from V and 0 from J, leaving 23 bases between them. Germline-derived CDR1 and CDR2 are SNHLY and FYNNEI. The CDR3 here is CASGGTRVVDNSYNEQFF. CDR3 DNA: TGTGCCAGCGGAGGCACCAGGGTCGTTGATAACTCCTACAATGAGCAGTTCTTC. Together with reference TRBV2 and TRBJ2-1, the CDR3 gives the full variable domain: EPEVTQTPSHQVTQMGQEVILRCVPISNHLYFYWYRQILGQKVEFLVSFYNNEISEKSEIFDDQFSVERPDGSNFTLKIRSTKLEDSAMYFCASGGTRVVDNSYNEQFFGPGTRLTVL.

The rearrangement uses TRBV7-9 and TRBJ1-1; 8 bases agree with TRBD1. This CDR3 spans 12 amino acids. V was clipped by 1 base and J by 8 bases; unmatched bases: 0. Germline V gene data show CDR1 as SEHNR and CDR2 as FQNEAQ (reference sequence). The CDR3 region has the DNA TGTGCCAGCAGCTTAGGGGACAGGGAAGCTTTCTTT. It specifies CASSLGDREAFF.

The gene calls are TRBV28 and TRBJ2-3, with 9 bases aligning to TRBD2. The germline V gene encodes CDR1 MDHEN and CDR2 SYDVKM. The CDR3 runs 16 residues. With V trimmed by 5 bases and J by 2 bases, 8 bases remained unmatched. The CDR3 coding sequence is TGTGCCAGCAGTGGTGACGCGGGGGGGCCCACAGATACGCAGTATTTT. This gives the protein CASSGDAGGPTDTQYF.

This CDR3 reads CASSDSGEQFF. The DNA for the CDR3 is TGTGCCAGCAGCGACTCCGGTGAGCAGTTCTTC. This sequence joins TRBV9 and TRBJ2-1; D not resolved. The CDR3 contains 11 residues. The V end lost 3 bases, the J end lost 9 bases, and 7 bases lay between the germline ends. Germline V CDR1 and CDR2: SGDLS, YYNGEE.

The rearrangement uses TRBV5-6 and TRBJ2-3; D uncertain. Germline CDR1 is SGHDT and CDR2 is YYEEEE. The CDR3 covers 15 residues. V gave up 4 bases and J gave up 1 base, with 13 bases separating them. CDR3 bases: TGTGCCAGCAGCACCGACTTAGACGGCACAGATACGCAGTATTTT. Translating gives CASSTDLDGTDTQYF.

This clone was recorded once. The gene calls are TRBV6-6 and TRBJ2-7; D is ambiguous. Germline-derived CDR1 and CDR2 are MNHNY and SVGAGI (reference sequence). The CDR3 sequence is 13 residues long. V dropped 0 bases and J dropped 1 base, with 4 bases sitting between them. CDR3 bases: TGTGCCAGCAGTTACTCGGGATCCTACGAGCAGTACTTC. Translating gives CASSYSGSYEQYF.

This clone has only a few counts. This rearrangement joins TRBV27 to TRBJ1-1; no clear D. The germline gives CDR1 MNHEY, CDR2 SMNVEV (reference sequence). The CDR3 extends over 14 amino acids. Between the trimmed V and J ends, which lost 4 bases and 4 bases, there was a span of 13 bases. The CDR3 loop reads CASSSEWRATEAFF. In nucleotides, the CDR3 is TGTGCCAGCAGTTCCGAGTGGAGGGCCACTGAAGCTTTCTTT.

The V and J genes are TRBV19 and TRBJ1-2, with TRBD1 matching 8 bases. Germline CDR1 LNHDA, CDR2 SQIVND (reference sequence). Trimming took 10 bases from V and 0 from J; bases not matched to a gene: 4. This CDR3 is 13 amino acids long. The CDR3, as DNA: TGTGCCACCGCGGACAGGGCTAACTATGGCTACACCTTC. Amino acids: CATADRANYGYTF.

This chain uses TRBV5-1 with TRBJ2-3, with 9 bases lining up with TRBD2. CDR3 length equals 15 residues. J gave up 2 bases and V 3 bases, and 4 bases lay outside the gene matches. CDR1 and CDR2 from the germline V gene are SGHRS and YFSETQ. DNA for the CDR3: TGCGCCAGCAGCTATAGCGGGGGTAACACAGATACGCAGTATTTT. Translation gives CASSYSGGNTDTQYF.

CDR3 sequence: CASSLQVTNEQFF. CDR3 nucleotides: TGTGCCAGCAGCTTACAGGTAACCAATGAGCAGTTCTTC. The gene calls are TRBV7-2 and TRBJ2-1, with D uncertain. Trimming took off 2 bases at V and 6 bases at J, with 8 bases between the two ends. The germline V gene encodes CDR1 SGHTA and CDR2 FQGNSA. This CDR3 contains 13 residues.

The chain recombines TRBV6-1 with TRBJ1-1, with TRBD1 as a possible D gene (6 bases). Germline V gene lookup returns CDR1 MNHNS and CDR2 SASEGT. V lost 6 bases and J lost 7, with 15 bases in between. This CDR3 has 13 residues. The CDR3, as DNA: TGTGCCAGCAGAAATAGAGCGGACAGTGAAGCTTTCTTT. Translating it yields CASRNRADSEAFF.

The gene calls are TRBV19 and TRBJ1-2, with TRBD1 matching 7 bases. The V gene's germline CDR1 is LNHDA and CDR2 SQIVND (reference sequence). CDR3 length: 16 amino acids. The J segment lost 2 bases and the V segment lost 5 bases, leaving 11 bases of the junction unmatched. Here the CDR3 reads CASSHLGPGQNYGYTF. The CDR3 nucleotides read TGTGCCAGTAGTCACCTTGGTCCGGGACAGAACTATGGCTACACCTTC.

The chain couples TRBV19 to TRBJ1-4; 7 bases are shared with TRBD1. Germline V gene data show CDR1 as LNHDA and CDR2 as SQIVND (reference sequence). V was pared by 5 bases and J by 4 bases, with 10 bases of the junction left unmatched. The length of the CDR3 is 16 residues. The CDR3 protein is CASSARRGQNNEKLFF. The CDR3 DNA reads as TGTGCCAGTAGTGCGAGGAGGGGACAGAATAATGAAAAACTGTTTTTT.

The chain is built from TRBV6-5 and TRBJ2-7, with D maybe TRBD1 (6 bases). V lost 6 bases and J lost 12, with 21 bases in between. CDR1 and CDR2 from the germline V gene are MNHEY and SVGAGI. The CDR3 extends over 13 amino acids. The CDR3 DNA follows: TGTGCCAGCAGCCCGGACAGTAAATTGGTCCGGTACTTC. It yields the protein CASSPDSKLVRYF.

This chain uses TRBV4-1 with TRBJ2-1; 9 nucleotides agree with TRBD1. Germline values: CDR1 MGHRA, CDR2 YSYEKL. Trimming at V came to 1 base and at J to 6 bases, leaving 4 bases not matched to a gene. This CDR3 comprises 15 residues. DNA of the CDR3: TGCGCCAGCAGCCAAGGGGGGACAGGGAGCAATGAGCAGTTCTTC. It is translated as CASSQGGTGSNEQFF.

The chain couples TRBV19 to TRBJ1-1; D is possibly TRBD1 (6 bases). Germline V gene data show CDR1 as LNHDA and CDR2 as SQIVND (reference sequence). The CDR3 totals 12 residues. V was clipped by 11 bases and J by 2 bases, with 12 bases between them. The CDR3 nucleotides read TGTGCCGCCGGACAGACTAACACTGAAGCTTTCTTT. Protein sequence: CAAGQTNTEAFF.

The CDR3 coding sequence is TGTGCCAGCAACCCATCAGCTTGGACCGAGAACACTGAAGCTTTCTTT. Its protein product is CASNPSAWTENTEAFF. The chain combines TRBV21-1 with TRBJ1-1. TRBV21-1 is reported as a pseudogene. The CDR3 runs 16 residues.

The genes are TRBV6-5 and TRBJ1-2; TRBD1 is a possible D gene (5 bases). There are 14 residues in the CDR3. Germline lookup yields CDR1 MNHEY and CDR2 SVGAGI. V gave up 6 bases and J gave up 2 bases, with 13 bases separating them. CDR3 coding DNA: TGTGCCAGCAGGCGAGCGGGGCTGAACTATGGCTACACCTTC. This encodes CASRRAGLNYGYTF.

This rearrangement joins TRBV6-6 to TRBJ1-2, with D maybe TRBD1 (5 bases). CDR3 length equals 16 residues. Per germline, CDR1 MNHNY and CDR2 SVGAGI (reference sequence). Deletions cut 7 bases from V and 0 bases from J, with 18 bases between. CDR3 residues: CASILGQVSPNYGYTF. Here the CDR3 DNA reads TGTGCCAGCATCCTGGGGCAGGTGTCCCCTAACTATGGCTACACCTTC.

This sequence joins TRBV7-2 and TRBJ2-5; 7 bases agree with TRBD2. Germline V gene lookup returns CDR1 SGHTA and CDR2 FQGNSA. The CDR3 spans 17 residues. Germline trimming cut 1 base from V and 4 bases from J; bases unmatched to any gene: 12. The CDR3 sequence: CASSLVWGGGARETQYF. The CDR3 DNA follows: TGTGCCAGCAGCTTAGTATGGGGCGGGGGAGCTCGAGAGACCCAGTACTTC.

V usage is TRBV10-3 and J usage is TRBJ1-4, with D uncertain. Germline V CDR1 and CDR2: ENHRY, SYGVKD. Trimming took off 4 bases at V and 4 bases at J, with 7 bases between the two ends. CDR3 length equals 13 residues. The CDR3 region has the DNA TGTGCCATCAGTGCTGCGGATAATGAAAAACTGTTTTTT. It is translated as CAISAADNEKLFF.

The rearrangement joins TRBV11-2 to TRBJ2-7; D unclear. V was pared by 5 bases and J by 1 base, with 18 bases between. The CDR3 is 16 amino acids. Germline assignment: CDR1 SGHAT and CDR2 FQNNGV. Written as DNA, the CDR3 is TGTGCCAGCAGCCCTTCCTATGTAATGGCTTCCTACGAGCAGTACTTC. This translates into CASSPSYVMASYEQYF.

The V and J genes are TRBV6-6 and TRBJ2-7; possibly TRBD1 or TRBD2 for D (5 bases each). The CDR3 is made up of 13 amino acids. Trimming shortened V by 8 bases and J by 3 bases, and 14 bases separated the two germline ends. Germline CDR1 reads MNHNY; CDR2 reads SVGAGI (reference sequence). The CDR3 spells CASSKGPDYEQYF. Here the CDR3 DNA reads TGTGCCAGCTCGAAGGGACCTGACTACGAGCAGTACTTC.

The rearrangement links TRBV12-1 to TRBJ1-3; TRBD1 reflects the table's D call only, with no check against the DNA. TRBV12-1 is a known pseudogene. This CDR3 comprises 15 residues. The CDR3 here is CASSTSRTPGNTIYF. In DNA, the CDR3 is TGTGCCAGCAGCACCTCCCGGACACCTGGAAACACCATATATTTT.

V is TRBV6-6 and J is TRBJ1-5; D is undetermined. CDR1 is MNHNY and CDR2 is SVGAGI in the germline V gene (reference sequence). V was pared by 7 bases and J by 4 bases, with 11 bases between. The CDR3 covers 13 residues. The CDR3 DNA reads TGTGCCAGCATGAGGGAGCAAAATCAGCCCCAGCATTTT. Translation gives CASMREQNQPQHF.